Shown below are 23 T cell receptor beta chains from a single sample sequenced in a study of technical replicates of blood from a handful of donors. Method: immunoSEQ multiplex PCR; TCRdb's copy keeps in-frame clones and lacks some. The table lists more than 45,000 clones, about 94% of them singletons. Specimen: PBMCs. The receptors were gathered from a human donor in good health. Some clones in this sample may be carry-over from other donors' samples.

V and J are TRBV29-1 and TRBJ1-2; TRBD1 aligns across 8 bases. From germline, CDR1 is SQVTM and CDR2 ANQGSEA. The CDR3 is 13 residues long. The V gene end was trimmed by 2 bases and the J gene end by 7 bases; junction bases not matched to a gene: 6. CDR3 DNA sequence: TGCAGCGTTGAAAAGACAGGGGCCTCTGGCTACACCTTC. This codes for CSVEKTGASGYTF.

J is TRBJ2-7 and V is TRBV5-4; 10 bases match TRBD2. V lost 0 bases, J lost 0 bases, and 0 bases stayed unmatched. Germline lookup yields CDR1 SGHNT and CDR2 YYREEE (reference sequence). The CDR3 totals 15 residues. CDR3 nucleotide sequence: TGTGCCAGCAGCTTGGCTAGCGGGAGCTCCTACGAGCAGTACTTC. This translates into CASSLASGSSYEQYF.

V is TRBV5-4 and J is TRBJ1-2; 10 bases map to TRBD1. In germline, CDR1 is SGHNT, CDR2 YYREEE (reference sequence). This CDR3 spans 15 amino acids. The J segment lost 6 bases and the V segment lost 4 bases, leaving 9 bases of the junction unmatched. The DNA for the CDR3 is TGTGCCAGCAGCATGGACAGGGGGGTTAGGAATGGCTACACCTTC. It is translated as CASSMDRGVRNGYTF.

This clone occurred once. The V gene is TRBV11-3, the J gene TRBJ2-5; 8 bases are a match to TRBD2. Germline V gene data show CDR1 as SGHNT and CDR2 as YENEEA. CDR3 length: 15 amino acids. Germline trimming cut 5 bases from V and 5 bases from J; bases unmatched to any gene: 10. In DNA form, the CDR3 reads TGTGCCAGCAGCCAAGGGACTAGTGCTTTCGAGACCCAGTACTTC. Protein: CASSQGTSAFETQYF. Combining the CDR3 with reference TRBV11-3 and TRBJ2-5 gives the whole variable domain EAGVVQSPRYKIIEKKQPVAFWCNPISGHNTLYWYLQNLGQGPELLIRYENEEAVDDSQLPKDRFSAERLKGVDSTLKIQPAELGDSAVYLCASSQGTSAFETQYFGPGTRLLVL.

The V gene is TRBV14, the J gene TRBJ2-1, with 7 positions matching TRBD2. The germline V gene encodes CDR1 SGHDN and CDR2 FVKESK. Trimming cost V 1 base and J 4 bases; bases outside gene matches: 7. The CDR3 is made up of 16 amino acids. The CDR3: CASSQGRGSEYNEQFF. The CDR3 nucleotides read TGTGCCAGCAGCCAAGGGCGGGGGAGTGAGTACAATGAGCAGTTCTTC.

The chain couples TRBV4-3 to TRBJ2-2; 9 bases align to TRBD2. CDR3 size: 16 residues. V shed 6 bases and J 7 bases; nucleotides not matched to a gene: 12. CDR1 and CDR2 (germline): LGHNA, YSLEER. The CDR3 bases are TGCGCCAGCAGTCAGCTAGCGGGATCCGGGGGCGGGGAGCTGTTTTTT. Translated: CASSQLAGSGGGELFF.

Here the CDR3 reads CASSLMGAGNQPQHF. The CDR3 bases are TGTGCCAGCAGCTTGATGGGGGCTGGCAATCAGCCCCAGCATTTT. The chain has TRBV5-4 and TRBJ1-5; TRBD1 might be the D (6 bases). Trimming removed 1 base at V and 2 bases at J, with 10 bases between. The CDR3 contains 15 residues. Germline CDR1 SGHNT, CDR2 YYREEE (reference sequence).

CDR3 bases: TGCGCCAGCAGCCCCGGTTCGAGTCGATCCTTCTCCTACGAGCAGTACTTC. It specifies CASSPGSSRSFSYEQYF. The chain combines TRBV4-1 with TRBJ2-7; D remains unclear. The CDR3 has 17 amino acids. Germline V gene data show CDR1 as MGHRA and CDR2 as YSYEKL. The ends were cut back, 4 bases at V and 0 bases at J, with 19 bases in the middle.

In DNA, the CDR3 is TGTGCCATCAACGCGGAGGGGTACGGAGATACGCAGTATTTT. This gives the protein CAINAEGYGDTQYF. The chain carries TRBV10-3 and TRBJ2-3; possible D gene TRBD2, 6 bases. There are 14 residues in the CDR3. CDR1 and CDR2 from the germline V gene are ENHRY and SYGVKD. V was clipped by 7 bases and J by 5 bases, with 16 bases between them.

The chain is built from TRBV4-1 and TRBJ2-6; possibly TRBD1 for D (6 bases). Trimming cost V 4 bases and J 0 bases, with 16 bases left between them. Germline loops: CDR1 MGHRA, CDR2 YSYEKL. The CDR3 is made up of 18 amino acids. This CDR3 is CASSPSGQISSGANVLTF. Here the CDR3 DNA reads TGCGCCAGCAGCCCCTCCGGACAGATTAGCTCTGGGGCCAACGTCCTGACTTTC.

The V gene is TRBV4-3, the J gene TRBJ2-1; TRBD2 agrees at 9 bases. CDR3 length equals 15 residues. V lost 1 base to trimming and J lost 8 bases; unmatched junction nucleotides: 6. Germline CDR1 and CDR2: LGHNA and YSLEER. CDR3 amino acids: CASSQGAGGWDEQFF. The CDR3 coding sequence is TGCGCCAGCAGCCAAGGAGCGGGAGGCTGGGATGAGCAGTTCTTC.

The rearrangement uses TRBV5-1 and TRBJ1-1; D may be TRBD1 (5 bases). Germline CDR1 reads SGHRS; CDR2 reads YFSETQ. There are 14 residues in the CDR3. The V end lost 0 bases, the J end lost 5 bases, and 11 bases lay between the germline ends. The CDR3 sequence is CASSLDPGGTEAFF. Written as DNA, the CDR3 is TGCGCCAGCAGCTTGGACCCGGGGGGAACTGAAGCTTTCTTT. The complete variable domain, with remaining parts taken from reference TRBV5-1 and TRBJ1-1, reads KAGVTQTPRYLIKTRGQQVTLSCSPISGHRSVSWYQQTPGQGLQFLFEYFSETQRNKGNFPGRFSGRQFSNSRSEMNVSTLELGDSALYLCASSLDPGGTEAFFGQGTRLTVV.

The V call is TRBV7-9, the J call TRBJ2-3, with TRBD2 as a possible D gene (5 bases). Trimming left V 6 bases short and J 4 bases short, with 20 bases between. Germline V lookup: CDR1 SEHNR, CDR2 FQNEAQ (reference sequence). This CDR3 has 16 amino acids. In nucleotides, the CDR3 is TGTGCCAGCAGGGGCCTTAGCGTGTACCATCCAGATACGCAGTATTTT. Amino acids: CASRGLSVYHPDTQYF.

This clone was recorded a few times. The chain uses TRBV7-6 and TRBJ2-1; D is possibly TRBD2 (6 bases). This CDR3 is built from 12 residues. Trimming stripped 8 bases from V and 9 bases from J, with 14 bases between. The germline V gene has CDR1 SGHVS and CDR2 FNYEAQ. CDR3 sequence: CASSLGGGEQFF. CDR3 bases: TGTGCCAGCTCCCTGGGGGGTGGTGAGCAGTTCTTC.

This chain joins TRBV2 and TRBJ2-7; 8 bases are a match to TRBD1. The CDR3 has 14 amino acids. V lost 2 bases to trimming and J lost 9 bases; unmatched junction nucleotides: 9. Germline CDR1 is SNHLY and CDR2 is FYNNEI. CDR3 DNA sequence: TGTGCCAGCAGTGAACAGGGGGCAACCAGGGGGCAGTACTTC. Protein: CASSEQGATRGQYF.

V and J are TRBV10-1 and TRBJ1-5; tentatively, D is TRBD1 (6 bases). The CDR3 sequence is 15 residues long. V was pared by 6 bases and J by 2 bases, with 14 bases between. CDR1 is WNHNN and CDR2 is SYGVQD in the germline V gene (reference sequence). The CDR3 DNA sequence: TGCGCCAGCAGAACCAGGGGTGGTGGCAATCAGCCCCAGCATTTT. Translated: CASRTRGGGNQPQHF.

The rearrangement joins TRBV2 to TRBJ1-6; D is unresolved. The germline V and J ends were trimmed by 7 bases and 7 bases, with 17 bases remaining between them. Germline assignment: CDR1 SNHLY and CDR2 FYNNEI. The CDR3 loop spans 15 amino acids. This CDR3 reads CASTQEGGRNSPLHF. DNA for the CDR3: TGTGCCAGCACCCAAGAGGGCGGGAGGAATTCACCCCTCCACTTT.

The chain links TRBV7-9 to TRBJ2-5, with 10 bases identical to TRBD2. Unmatched junction bases numbered 4, after V lost 5 bases and J lost 4 bases. Per the germline V gene, CDR1 is SEHNR and CDR2 is FQNEAQ (reference sequence). CDR3 length: 14 amino acids. CDR3 amino acids: CASSPGLAAETQYF. As DNA, the CDR3 is TGTGCCAGCAGCCCAGGACTAGCGGCAGAGACCCAGTACTTC.

The V and J genes are TRBV4-2 and TRBJ1-1, with D perhaps TRBD1 (6 bases). The CDR3 is 15 residues long. The germline gives CDR1 LGHNA, CDR2 YNFKEQ. With 2 bases removed from V and 4 bases from J, the gap between germline ends came to 14 bases. Here the CDR3 DNA reads TGTGCCAGCAGCCAAAATGACAGGCGGGCCACTGAAGCTTTCTTT. It encodes CASSQNDRRATEAFF.

For this clone: The missing conserved phenylalanine or tryptophan at the end of this CDR3 makes a read error likely. It is unclear where the CDR3 begins or ends on the DNA, so no DNA is shown, and the CDR3 is as TCRdb lists it. The chain carries TRBV4-3 and TRBJ1-1; TRBD1 reflects the table's D call only, with no check against the DNA. Germline V gives CDR1 LGHNA, CDR2 YSLEER. The CDR3 totals 13 residues, both ends included. The CDR3 sequence: CASSQDLLLPRSL.

The V call is TRBV6-6, the J call TRBJ1-2, with D tentatively TRBD1 (5 bases). CDR1 MNHNY and CDR2 SVGAGI come from the germline V gene (reference sequence). The CDR3 runs to 16 residues. V was pared by 6 bases and J by 4 bases, with 21 bases between. CDR3 nucleotide sequence: TGTGCCAGCAGGCCGTCATCTTCAGGGATTCGCTATGGCTACACCTTC. It yields the protein CASRPSSSGIRYGYTF.

The rearrangement uses TRBV9 and TRBJ1-2; 8 positions match TRBD1. V lost 0 bases and J lost 4; bases outside the gene matches: 5. This CDR3 comprises 15 residues. Looked up from germline, CDR1 is SGDLS and CDR2 is YYNGEE. CDR3 protein: CASSVARQGIYGYTF. CDR3 coding DNA: TGTGCCAGCAGCGTAGCGCGACAGGGGATCTATGGCTACACCTTC.

The chain has TRBV7-3 and TRBJ2-1, with D hard to call. CDR1 is SGHTA and CDR2 is FQGTGA in the germline V gene. Trimming left V 5 bases short and J 2 bases short, with 22 bases between. The CDR3 totals 18 residues. The DNA for the CDR3 is TGTGCCAGCAGCACTATCTACATTATAAGCGTAACCTACAATGAGCAGTTCTTC. It encodes CASSTIYIISVTYNEQFF.